Listed below are T cell receptor beta chains from one sample, sequenced in a study of cytomegalovirus exposure and HLA in healthy donors. The table came from immunoSEQ multiplex PCR; TCRdb's copy has only in-frame clones and leaves some out. The table shows roughly 190,000 clones, with more than 75% occurring only once. Sequenced input: PBMCs. Receptors originate from a woman in her twenties or thirties in good health and CMV-seropositive. The CDR3 runs from the conserved cysteine through the conserved F or W. Fields, in order: clone size, D gene, V gene, J gene, CDR3 DNA, CDR3 protein. The D gene is left open where the match is weak. Clone sizes are given selectively: once, few, many, or a class where the clone is expanded.

NA	NA	TRBV6-1	TRBJ2-7	TGTGCCAGCAGTGGGTCGGGGTCTGCCTACGAGCAGTACTTC	CASSGSGSAYEQYF
NA	NA	TRBV19	TRBJ1-4	TGTGCCAGTAGTATTTACCGGGACATTAGTGAAAAACTGTTTTTT	CASSIYRDISEKLFF
NA	NA	TRBV7-6	TRBJ1-3	TGTGCCAGCAGCCCACTACAGGGAACGCCTGGAAACACCATATATTTT	CASSPLQGTPGNTIYF
NA	NA	TRBV6-6	TRBJ1-1	TGTGCCAGCAGTTACATTAGGGGTGGCACTGAAGCTTTCTTT	CASSYIRGGTEAFF
NA	NA	TRBV19	TRBJ2-1	TGTGCCAGTACCGCCGAAACCGGGGACAACCCCAATGAGCAGTTCTTC	CASTAETGDNPNEQFF
NA	NA	TRBV11-2	TRBJ2-7	TGTGCCAGCAGCTTAGAGGGCAGGGGTTCCTACGAGCAGTACTTC	CASSLEGRGSYEQYF
NA	TRBD1	TRBV30	TRBJ1-1	TGTGCCTGGATGGCAGGGGGAGTTGAAGCTTTCTTT	CAWMAGGVEAFF
NA	NA	TRBV6-5	TRBJ2-1	TGTGCCAGCACCAGCGGAAACCACAATGAGCAGTTCTTC	CASTSGNHNEQFF
NA	NA	TRBV6-5	TRBJ1-1	TGTGCCAGCAGTGAAGGGGATCACACTGAAGCTTTCTTT	CASSEGDHTEAFF
NA	NA	TRBV5-1	TRBJ2-3	TGCGCCAGCAGCTTGAGCAGGGGGGCAGATACGCAGTATTTT	CASSLSRGADTQYF
NA	TRBD2	TRBV14	TRBJ2-1	TGTGCCAGCGGGAGGGCCCGCTACGATGAGCAGTTCTTC	CASGRARYDEQFF
NA	NA	TRBV10-3	TRBJ2-1	TGTGCCATCAGTGAGTCGAGGGGGAGTGTTCGGAGTGAGCAGTTCTTC	CAISESRGSVRSEQFF
NA	NA	TRBV4-1	TRBJ2-3	TGCGCCAGCAGCCAAGGTGTAGGGGCAGATACGCAGTATTTT	CASSQGVGADTQYF
NA	TRBD1	TRBV12-5	TRBJ2-2	TGTGCTAGTGGTCCCTGGGCAGGGGGCGTATCGAACACCGGGGAGCTGTTTTTT	CASGPWAGGVSNTGELFF
NA	TRBD2	TRBV2	TRBJ2-7	TGTGCCAGCAGTGAGGGACTAGCCTCCTACGAGCAGTACTTC	CASSEGLASYEQYF
NA	NA	TRBV5-5	TRBJ1-3	TGTGCCAGCAGCCCCCCCCTCGGTGGGGCAGGAAACACCATATATTTT	CASSPPLGGAGNTIYF
few	TRBD2	TRBV28	TRBJ2-2	TGTGCCAGCAGTTCTTCCGGGAGGGTCGCCGGGGAGCTGTTTTTT	CASSSSGRVAGELFF
NA	NA	TRBV5-6	TRBJ1-1	TGTGCCAGCAGCTTGGTGGCGGGGAACACTGAAGCTTTCTTT	CASSLVAGNTEAFF
few	NA	TRBV30	TRBJ2-7	TGTGCCTGGAGTGTACGGGACACCTACGAGCAGTACTTC	CAWSVRDTYEQYF
NA	NA	TRBV7-2	TRBJ1-2	TGTGCCAGCACCGTAATGCGGGATGGCTATGGCTACACCTTC	CASTVMRDGYGYTF
NA	NA	TRBV6-4	TRBJ2-3	TGTGCCAGCAGTGACTCAATTCCACATAGCACAGATACGCAGTATTTT	CASSDSIPHSTDTQYF
NA	TRBD2	TRBV10-2	TRBJ2-3	TGCGCCCGGACTAGCGGGAGGACTAGCACAGATACGCAGTATTTT	CARTSGRTSTDTQYF
NA	TRBD1	TRBV11-1	TRBJ2-7	TGTGCCAGCAGCTTAGAAATGGGACAGGGTTTCAACGAGCAGTACTTC	CASSLEMGQGFNEQYF
NA	TRBD2	TRBV4-2	TRBJ2-5	TGTGCCAGCAGCCTCAACTCTCCCCGGGGGGGCGGAGAGACCCAGTACTTC	CASSLNSPRGGGETQYF
NA	TRBD1	TRBV10-1	TRBJ2-7	TGCGCCAGCAGTGACAGGGGGCGAGGGTCTGCCTACGAGCAGTACTTC	CASSDRGRGSAYEQYF
few	NA	TRBV5-5	TRBJ1-2	TGTGCCAGCAGCTTGATTAGAGGGAATTCTGGCTACACCTTC	CASSLIRGNSGYTF
NA	NA	TRBV11-3	TRBJ1-1	TGTGCCAGCAGCCCCCACGGCAGGCGGGACACTGAAGCTTTCTTT	CASSPHGRRDTEAFF
NA	NA	TRBV30	TRBJ2-2	TGTGCCTTGAGTGTACCCAGTCCTAACACCGGGGAGCTGTTTTTT	CALSVPSPNTGELFF
NA	TRBD1	TRBV15	TRBJ2-1	TGTGCCACCAGCAGGGACAGGGGTGTTTACAATGAGCAGTTCTTC	CATSRDRGVYNEQFF
few	NA	TRBV7-8	TRBJ1-1	TGTGCCAGCAGCTTAGCGATAGGGGGCACTGAAGCTTTCTTT	CASSLAIGGTEAFF
NA	TRBD2	TRBV7-2	TRBJ2-4	TGTGCCAGCAGCTTCGGGGGGGTTGCCAAAAACATTCAGTACTTC	CASSFGGVAKNIQYF
NA	NA	TRBV5-6	TRBJ2-7	TGTGCCAGCAGCTTCTCATCGGCCTACGAGCAGTACTTC	CASSFSSAYEQYF
NA	TRBD2	TRBV5-4	TRBJ2-7	TGTGCCAGCAGCTTGGGGTCGGGCGGGAGCGGTTTCTACGAGCAGTACTTC	CASSLGSGGSGFYEQYF
NA	TRBD1	TRBV15	TRBJ1-2	TGTGCCACCAGCCCACGACAGGGTGTCTATGGCTACACCTTC	CATSPRQGVYGYTF